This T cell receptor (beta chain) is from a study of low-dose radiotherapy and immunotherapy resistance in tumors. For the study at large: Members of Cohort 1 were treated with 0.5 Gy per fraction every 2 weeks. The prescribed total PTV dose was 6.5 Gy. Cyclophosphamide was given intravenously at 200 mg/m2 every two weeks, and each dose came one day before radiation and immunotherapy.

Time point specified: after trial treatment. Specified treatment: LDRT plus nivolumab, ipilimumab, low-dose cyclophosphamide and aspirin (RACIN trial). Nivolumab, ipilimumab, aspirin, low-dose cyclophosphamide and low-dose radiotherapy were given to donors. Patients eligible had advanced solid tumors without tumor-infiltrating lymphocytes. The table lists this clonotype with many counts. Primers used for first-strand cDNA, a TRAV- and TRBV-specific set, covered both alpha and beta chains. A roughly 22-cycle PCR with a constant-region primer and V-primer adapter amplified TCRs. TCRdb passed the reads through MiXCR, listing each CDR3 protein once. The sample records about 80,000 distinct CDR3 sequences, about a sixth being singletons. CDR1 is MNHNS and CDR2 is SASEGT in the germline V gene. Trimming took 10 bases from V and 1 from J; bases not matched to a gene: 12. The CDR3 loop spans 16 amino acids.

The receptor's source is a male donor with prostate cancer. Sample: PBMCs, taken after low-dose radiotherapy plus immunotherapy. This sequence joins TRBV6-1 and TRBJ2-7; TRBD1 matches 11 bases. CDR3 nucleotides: TGTGCCACCCTAGCTCGTGGACAGGGGGCATCCTACGAGCAGTACTTC. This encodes CATLARGQGASYEQYF.